Listed below are T cell receptor beta chains from one sample, sequenced in a study of blood T cells in healthy people across ages. Using its own MiXCR run on the 5' RACE reads, TCRdb lists one record per CDR3 protein. Here the sample spans under 1,000,000 distinct CDR3 sequences, 46% being singletons. Sequences were obtained from blood. The receptor set was obtained from a man aged 80 or over in good health. Each CDR3 is given with its conserved first and last residue. The D gene is left open where the match is weak. Part of the rows lack a size; the others show once, few, many or a class for expanded clones.

D	size	V	J	CDR3	DNA
.	few	TRBV7-2	TRBJ2-7	CASSFDSSLSYNEQYF	TGTGCCAGCAGCTTCGACTCTTCCCTCTCCTACAATGAGCAGTACTTC
.	.	TRBV5-1	TRBJ1-1	CASTSVDISNTEAFF	TGCGCCAGCACCTCCGTGGACATCTCGAACACTGAAGCTTTCTTT
TRBD1	.	TRBV7-2	TRBJ2-2	CASSRETGVRELFF	TGTGCCAGCAGCCGCGAGACAGGGGTCCGGGAGCTGTTTTTT
TRBD1	many	TRBV5-6	TRBJ2-1	CASSHWTGVYNEQFF	TGTGCCAGCAGCCACTGGACAGGGGTATACAATGAGCAGTTCTTC
.	.	TRBV4-1	TRBJ2-7	CASSADSRTYSYNEQYF	TGCGCCAGCAGCGCCGACTCCAGGACCTACTCCTACAATGAGCAGTACTTC
TRBD1	.	TRBV4-2	TRBJ2-1	CASSQPGQGSSGQFF	TGTGCCAGCAGCCAGCCGGGACAGGGGTCCAGTGGGCAGTTCTTC
TRBD1	.	TRBV2	TRBJ2-5	CASRVGTGTETQYF	TGTGCCAGCAGAGTCGGGACAGGGACCGAGACCCAGTACTTC
.	.	TRBV14	TRBJ1-4	CASSQGWGTEYEKLFF	TGTGCCAGCAGCCAAGGATGGGGGACGGAATATGAAAAACTGTTTTTT
.	few	TRBV6-2/TRBV6-3	TRBJ2-7	CASSDTYLDEQYF	TGTGCCAGCAGTGATACCTACTTAGACGAGCAGTACTTC
.	.	TRBV7-2	TRBJ1-4	CASSEGSNEKLFF	TGTGCCAGCAGCGAGGGGTCTAATGAAAAACTGTTTTTT
TRBD1	.	TRBV20-1	TRBJ2-3	CSAGQGATDTQYF	TGCAGTGCGGGACAGGGGGCTACAGATACGCAGTATTTT
TRBD1	.	TRBV4-1	TRBJ1-5	CASSTRQGGDQPQHF	TGCGCCAGCAGCACTCGACAGGGGGGAGATCAGCCCCAGCATTTT
.	.	TRBV2	TRBJ2-7	CASSEKWRYEQYF	TGTGCCAGCAGTGAAAAATGGCGGTACGAGCAGTACTTC
.	.	TRBV20-1	TRBJ2-3	CSARDFHKKTDTQYF	TGCAGTGCTAGAGATTTTCACAAGAAAACAGATACGCAGTATTTT
TRBD1	few	TRBV5-1	TRBJ2-7	CASSLSRTGNEQYF	TGCGCCAGCAGCTTGAGTCGGACAGGGAACGAGCAGTACTTC
TRBD1	few	TRBV12-3/TRBV12-4	TRBJ2-1	CASRLSGTGGYEQFF	TGTGCCAGCAGACTCTCCGGGACAGGGGGCTATGAGCAGTTCTTC
.	.	TRBV21-1	TRBJ2-2	CASSERSGPHTGELFF	TGTGCCAGCAGCGAAAGGTCAGGGCCCCACACCGGGGAGCTGTTTTTT
.	.	TRBV7-9	TRBJ2-7	CAGSAPGAGLFFPYEQYF	TGTGCCGGCAGCGCTCCGGGAGCCGGACTTTTTTTCCCCTACGAGCAGTACTTC
TRBD1	.	TRBV5-1	TRBJ2-7	CASSQAGTGGSEQYF	TGCGCCAGCAGCCAGGCCGGGACAGGGGGCTCCGAGCAGTACTTC
.	.	TRBV10-3	TRBJ2-2	CAITRQRAGELFF	TGTGCCATCACGAGACAGCGCGCCGGGGAGCTGTTTTTT
.	few	TRBV7-8	TRBJ2-7	CASSAGQHYEQYF	TGTGCCAGCAGCGCGGGACAGCACTACGAGCAGTACTTC
.	few	TRBV9	TRBJ2-4	CASSRQGHIQYF	TGTGCCAGCAGCCGTCAGGGACACATTCAGTACTTC
.	.	TRBV6-2/TRBV6-3	TRBJ2-4	CASSYFATRLEDIQYF	TGTGCCAGCAGTTACTTTGCTACACGTCTTGAGGACATTCAGTACTTC
TRBD2	.	TRBV28	TRBJ2-1	CASSLSGRTVNEQFF	TGTGCCAGCAGTCTCAGCGGGAGGACAGTTAATGAGCAGTTCTTC
.	.	TRBV20-1	TRBJ2-3	CSASLGGRAITDTQYF	TGCAGTGCTAGTCTGGGGGGCAGAGCGATAACAGATACGCAGTATTTT
TRBD2	.	TRBV20-1	TRBJ2-3	CSAKGGGTDTQYF	TGCAGTGCTAAAGGCGGGGGAACAGATACGCAGTATTTT
.	.	TRBV27	TRBJ2-6	CASGVSDSRRGANVLTF	TGTGCCAGCGGAGTCTCGGACAGTAGAAGAGGGGCCAACGTCCTGACTTTC